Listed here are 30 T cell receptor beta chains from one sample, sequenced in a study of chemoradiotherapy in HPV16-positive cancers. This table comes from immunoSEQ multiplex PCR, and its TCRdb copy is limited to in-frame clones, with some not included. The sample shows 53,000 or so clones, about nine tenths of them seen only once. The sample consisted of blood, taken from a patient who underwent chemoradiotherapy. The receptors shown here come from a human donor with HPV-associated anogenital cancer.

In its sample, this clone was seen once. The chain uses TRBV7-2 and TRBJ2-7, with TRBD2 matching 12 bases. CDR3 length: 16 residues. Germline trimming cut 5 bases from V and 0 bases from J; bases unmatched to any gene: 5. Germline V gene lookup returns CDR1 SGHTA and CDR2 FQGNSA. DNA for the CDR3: TGTGCCAGCAGCGACTCTAGCGGGAGGGCCTCCTACGAGCAGTACTTC. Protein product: CASSDSSGRASYEQYF.

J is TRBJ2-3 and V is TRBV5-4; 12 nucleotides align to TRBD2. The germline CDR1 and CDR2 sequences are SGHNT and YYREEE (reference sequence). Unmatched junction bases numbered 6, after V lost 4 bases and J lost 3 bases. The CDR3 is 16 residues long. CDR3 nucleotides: TGTGCCAGCAGCACGACTAGCGGGAGAAAAACAGATACGCAGTATTTT. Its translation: CASSTTSGRKTDTQYF.

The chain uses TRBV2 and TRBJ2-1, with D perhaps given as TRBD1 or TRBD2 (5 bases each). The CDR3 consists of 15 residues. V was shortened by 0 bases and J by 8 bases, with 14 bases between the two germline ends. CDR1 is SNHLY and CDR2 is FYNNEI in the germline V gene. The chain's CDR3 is CASSEAPREWHEQFF. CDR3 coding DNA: TGTGCCAGCAGTGAAGCGCCCAGGGAGTGGCATGAGCAGTTCTTC.

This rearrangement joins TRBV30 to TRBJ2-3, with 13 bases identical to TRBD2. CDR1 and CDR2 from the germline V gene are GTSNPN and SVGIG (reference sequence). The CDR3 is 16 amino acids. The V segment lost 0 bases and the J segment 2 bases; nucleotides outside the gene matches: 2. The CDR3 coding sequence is TGTGCCTGGAGTGTGACTAGCGGGGGGCCCACAGATACGCAGTATTTT. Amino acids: CAWSVTSGGPTDTQYF.

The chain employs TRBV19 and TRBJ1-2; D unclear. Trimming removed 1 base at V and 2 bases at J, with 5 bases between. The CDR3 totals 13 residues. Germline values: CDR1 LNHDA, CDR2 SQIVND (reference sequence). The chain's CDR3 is CASSIGLNYGYTF. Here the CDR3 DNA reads TGTGCCAGTAGTATAGGCCTGAACTATGGCTACACCTTC.

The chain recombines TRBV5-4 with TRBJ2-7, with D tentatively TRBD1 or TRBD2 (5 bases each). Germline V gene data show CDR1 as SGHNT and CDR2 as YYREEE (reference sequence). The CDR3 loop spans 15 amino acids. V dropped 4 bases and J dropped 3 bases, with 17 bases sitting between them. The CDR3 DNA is TGTGCCAGCAGCCCGGGACGAGAGGTGGGCTACGAGCAGTACTTC. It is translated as CASSPGREVGYEQYF.

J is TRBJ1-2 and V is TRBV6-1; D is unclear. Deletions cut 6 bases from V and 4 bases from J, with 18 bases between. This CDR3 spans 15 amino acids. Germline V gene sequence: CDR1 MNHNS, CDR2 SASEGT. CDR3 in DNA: TGTGCCAGCAGGGGAAGGGAGGACTCCCTCTATGGCTACACCTTC. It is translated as CASRGREDSLYGYTF.

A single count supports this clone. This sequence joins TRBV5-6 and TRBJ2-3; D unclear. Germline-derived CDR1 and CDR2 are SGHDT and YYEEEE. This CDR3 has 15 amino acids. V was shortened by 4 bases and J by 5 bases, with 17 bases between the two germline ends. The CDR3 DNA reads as TGTGCCAGCAGCCCCGACGCGAGTTCTAGAGATACGCAGTATTTT. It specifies CASSPDASSRDTQYF.

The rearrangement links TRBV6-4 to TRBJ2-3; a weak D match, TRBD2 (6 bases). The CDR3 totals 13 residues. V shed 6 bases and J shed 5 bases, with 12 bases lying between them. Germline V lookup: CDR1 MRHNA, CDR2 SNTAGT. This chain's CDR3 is CASSLDGGDTQYF. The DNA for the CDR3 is TGTGCCAGCAGCCTGGACGGGGGAGATACGCAGTATTTT.

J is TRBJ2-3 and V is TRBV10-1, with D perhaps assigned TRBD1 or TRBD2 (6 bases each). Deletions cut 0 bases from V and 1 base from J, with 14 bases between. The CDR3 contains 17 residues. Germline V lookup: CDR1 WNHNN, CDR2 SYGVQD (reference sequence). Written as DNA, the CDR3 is TGCGCCAGCAGTGAGTCACCCCCGGGGGCCGGCACAGATACGCAGTATTTT. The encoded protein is CASSESPPGAGTDTQYF.

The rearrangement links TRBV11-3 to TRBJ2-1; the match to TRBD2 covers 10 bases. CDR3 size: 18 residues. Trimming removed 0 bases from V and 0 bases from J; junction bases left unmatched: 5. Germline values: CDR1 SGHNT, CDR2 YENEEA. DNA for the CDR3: TGTGCCAGCAGCTTAGATGTCGCTAGCGGGAGCTCCTACAATGAGCAGTTCTTC. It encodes CASSLDVASGSSYNEQFF.

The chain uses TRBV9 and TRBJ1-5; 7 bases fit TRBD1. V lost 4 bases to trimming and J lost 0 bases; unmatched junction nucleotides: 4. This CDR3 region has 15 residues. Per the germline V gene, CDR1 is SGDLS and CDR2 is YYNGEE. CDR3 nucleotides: TGTGCCAGCAGCCCTGGGACAGATAGCAATCAGCCCCAGCATTTT. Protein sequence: CASSPGTDSNQPQHF. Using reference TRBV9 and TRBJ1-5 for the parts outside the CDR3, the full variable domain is DSGVTQTPKHLITATGQRVTLRCSPRSGDLSVYWYQQSLDQGLQFLIQYYNGEERAKGNILERFSAQQFPDLHSELNLSSLELGDSALYFCASSPGTDSNQPQHFGDGTRLSIL.

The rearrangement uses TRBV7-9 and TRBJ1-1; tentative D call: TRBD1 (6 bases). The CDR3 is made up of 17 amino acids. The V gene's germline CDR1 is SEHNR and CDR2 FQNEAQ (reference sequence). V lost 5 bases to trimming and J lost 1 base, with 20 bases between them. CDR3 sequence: CASSRQRGIGTNTEAFF. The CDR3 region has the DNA TGTGCCAGCAGCCGTCAAAGGGGGATCGGGACGAACACTGAAGCTTTCTTT.

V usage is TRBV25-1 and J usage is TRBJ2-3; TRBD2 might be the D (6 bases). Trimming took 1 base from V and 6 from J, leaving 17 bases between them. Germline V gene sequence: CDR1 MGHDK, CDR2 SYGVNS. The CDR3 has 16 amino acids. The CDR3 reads CASSEWGGGIPDTQYF. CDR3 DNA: TGTGCCAGCAGTGAATGGGGAGGAGGGATCCCGGATACGCAGTATTTT.

This CDR3 is CASSRPRGKVDIQYF. CDR3 DNA: TGTGCCAGCAGTAGGCCCAGGGGAAAGGTGGACATTCAGTACTTC. The V call is TRBV6-7, the J call TRBJ2-4; D perhaps matches TRBD1 (6 bases). TRBV6-7 is noted as an ORF with a role that remains uncertain. This CDR3 has 15 residues. With 5 bases removed from V and 8 bases from J, the gap between germline ends came to 19 bases.

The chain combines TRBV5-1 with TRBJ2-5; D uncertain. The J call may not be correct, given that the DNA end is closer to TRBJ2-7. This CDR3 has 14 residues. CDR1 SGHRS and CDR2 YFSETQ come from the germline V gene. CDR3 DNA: TGCGCCAGCAGTCCAGACCCGTCGGCCTACGAGCAGTACTTC. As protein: CASSPDPSAYEQYF.

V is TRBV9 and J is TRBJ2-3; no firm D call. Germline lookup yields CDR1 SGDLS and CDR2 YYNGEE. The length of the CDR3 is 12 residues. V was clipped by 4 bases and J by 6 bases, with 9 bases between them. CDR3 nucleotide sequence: TGTGCCAGCAGCCCTCCTTTGGATACGCAGTATTTT. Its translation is CASSPPLDTQYF.

CDR3 sequence (DNA): TGTGCCTGGAGTTCACAGGTCACCTACACCTTC. It yields the protein CAWSSQVTYTF. V usage is TRBV30 and J usage is TRBJ1-2; D might be TRBD1 (5 bases). CDR3 length: 11 residues. Germline loops: CDR1 GTSNPN, CDR2 SVGIG (reference sequence). Trimming stripped 2 bases from V and 10 bases from J, with 11 bases between.

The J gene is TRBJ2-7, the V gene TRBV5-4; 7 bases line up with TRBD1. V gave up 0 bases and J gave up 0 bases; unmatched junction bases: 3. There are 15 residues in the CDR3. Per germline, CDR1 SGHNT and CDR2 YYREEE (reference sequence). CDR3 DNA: TGTGCCAGCAGCTTGGAGGGGGCCTACTCCTACGAGCAGTACTTC. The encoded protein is CASSLEGAYSYEQYF.

The CDR3 sequence is CASSPLQDRPFTDTQYF. The CDR3 coding sequence is TGTGCCAGCTCACCTTTACAGGACAGGCCGTTCACAGATACGCAGTATTTT. The chain couples TRBV18 to TRBJ2-3; TRBD1 agrees at 7 bases. V shed 3 bases and J 2 bases; nucleotides not matched to a gene: 11. CDR3 length: 17 residues. Germline CDR1 reads KGHSH; CDR2 reads LQKENI.

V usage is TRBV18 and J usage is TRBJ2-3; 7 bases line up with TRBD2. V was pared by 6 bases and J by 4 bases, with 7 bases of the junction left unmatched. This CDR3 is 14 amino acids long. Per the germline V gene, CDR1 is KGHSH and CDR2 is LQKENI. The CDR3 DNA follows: TGTGCCAGCTCTCTAGGACTAGGCCCAGATACGCAGTATTTT. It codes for CASSLGLGPDTQYF. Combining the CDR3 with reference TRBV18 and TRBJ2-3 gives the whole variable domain NAGVMQNPRHLVRRRGQEARLRCSPMKGHSHVYWYRQLPEEGLKFMVYLQKENIIDESGMPKERFSAEFPKEGPSILRIQQVVRGDSAAYFCASSLGLGPDTQYFGPGTRLTVL.

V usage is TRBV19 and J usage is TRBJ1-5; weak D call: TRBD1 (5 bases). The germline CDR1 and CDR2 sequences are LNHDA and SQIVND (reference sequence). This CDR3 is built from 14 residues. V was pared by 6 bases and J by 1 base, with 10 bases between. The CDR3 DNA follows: TGTGCCAGTAGCATGGGACCGAGCAATCAGCCCCAGCATTTT. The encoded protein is CASSMGPSNQPQHF. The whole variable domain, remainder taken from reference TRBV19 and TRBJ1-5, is DGGITQSPKYLFRKEGQNVTLSCEQNLNHDAMYWYRQDPGQGLRLIYYSQIVNDFQKGDIAEGYSVSREKKESFPLTVTSAQKNPTAFYLCASSMGPSNQPQHFGDGTRLSIL.

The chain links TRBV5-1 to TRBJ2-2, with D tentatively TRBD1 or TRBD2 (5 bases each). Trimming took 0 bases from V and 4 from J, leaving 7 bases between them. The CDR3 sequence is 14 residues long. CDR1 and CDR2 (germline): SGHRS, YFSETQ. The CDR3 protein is CASSLGGPTGELFF. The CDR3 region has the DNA TGCGCCAGCAGCTTGGGGGGACCCACCGGGGAGCTGTTTTTT.

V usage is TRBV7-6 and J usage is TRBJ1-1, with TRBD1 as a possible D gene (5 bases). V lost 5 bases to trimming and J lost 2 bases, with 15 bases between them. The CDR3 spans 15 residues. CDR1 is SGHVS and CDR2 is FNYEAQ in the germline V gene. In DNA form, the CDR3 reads TGTGCCAGCAGCCCAGGAGCAGGGCCCAACACTGAAGCTTTCTTT. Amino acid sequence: CASSPGAGPNTEAFF.

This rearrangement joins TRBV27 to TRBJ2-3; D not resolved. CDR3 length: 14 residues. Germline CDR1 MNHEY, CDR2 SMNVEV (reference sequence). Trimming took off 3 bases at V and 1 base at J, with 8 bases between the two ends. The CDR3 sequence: CASSFGQGTDTQYF. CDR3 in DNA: TGTGCCAGCAGTTTCGGGCAAGGCACAGATACGCAGTATTTT.

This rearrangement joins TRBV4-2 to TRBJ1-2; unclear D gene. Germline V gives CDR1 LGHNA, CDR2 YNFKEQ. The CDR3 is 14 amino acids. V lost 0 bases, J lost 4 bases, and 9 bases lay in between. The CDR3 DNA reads TGTGCCAGCAGCCAAGATAAACGGAGCTATGGCTACACCTTC. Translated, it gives CASSQDKRSYGYTF.

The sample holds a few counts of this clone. CDR3 residues: CATSREDTYSNQPQHF. The CDR3 region has the DNA TGTGCCACCAGCAGGGAGGACACATATAGCAATCAGCCCCAGCATTTT. V is TRBV15 and J is TRBJ1-5, with a possible D match to TRBD1 (5 bases). Germline CDR1 and CDR2: LNHNV and YYDKDF (reference sequence). V shed 3 bases and J shed 0 bases, with 12 bases lying between them. This CDR3 comprises 16 residues.

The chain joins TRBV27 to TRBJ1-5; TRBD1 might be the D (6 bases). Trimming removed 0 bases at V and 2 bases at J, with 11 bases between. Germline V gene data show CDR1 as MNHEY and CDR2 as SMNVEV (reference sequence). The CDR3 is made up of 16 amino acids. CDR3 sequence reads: CASSLSAGAGNQPQHF. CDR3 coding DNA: TGTGCCAGCAGTTTATCGGCAGGGGCGGGCAATCAGCCCCAGCATTTT.

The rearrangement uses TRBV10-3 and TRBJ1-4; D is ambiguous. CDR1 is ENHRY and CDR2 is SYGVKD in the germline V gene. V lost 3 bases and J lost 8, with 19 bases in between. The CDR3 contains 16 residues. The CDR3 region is CAISEQPGNSKEKLFF. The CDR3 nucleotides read TGTGCCATCAGTGAACAACCGGGAAATAGTAAAGAAAAACTGTTTTTT.

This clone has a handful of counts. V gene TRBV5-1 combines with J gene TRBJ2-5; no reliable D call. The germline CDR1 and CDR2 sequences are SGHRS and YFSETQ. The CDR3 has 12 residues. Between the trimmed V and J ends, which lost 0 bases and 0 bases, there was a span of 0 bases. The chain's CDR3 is CASSLDQETQYF. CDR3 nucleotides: TGCGCCAGCAGCTTGGACCAAGAGACCCAGTACTTC. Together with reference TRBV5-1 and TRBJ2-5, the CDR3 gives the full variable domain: KAGVTQTPRYLIKTRGQQVTLSCSPISGHRSVSWYQQTPGQGLQFLFEYFSETQRNKGNFPGRFSGRQFSNSRSEMNVSTLELGDSALYLCASSLDQETQYFGPGTRLLVL.